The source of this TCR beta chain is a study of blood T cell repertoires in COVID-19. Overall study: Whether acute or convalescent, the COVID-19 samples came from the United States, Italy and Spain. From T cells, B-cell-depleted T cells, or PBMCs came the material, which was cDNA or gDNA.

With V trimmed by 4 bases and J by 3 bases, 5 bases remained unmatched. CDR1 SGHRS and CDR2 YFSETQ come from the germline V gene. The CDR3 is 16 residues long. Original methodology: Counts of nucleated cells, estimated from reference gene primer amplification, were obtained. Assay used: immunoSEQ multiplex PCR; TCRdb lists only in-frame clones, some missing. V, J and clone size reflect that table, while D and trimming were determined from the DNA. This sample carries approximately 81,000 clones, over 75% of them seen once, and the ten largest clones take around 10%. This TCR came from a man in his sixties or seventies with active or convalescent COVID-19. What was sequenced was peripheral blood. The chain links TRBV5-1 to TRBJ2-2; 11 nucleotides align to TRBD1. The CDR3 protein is CASSAGTGGYTGELFF. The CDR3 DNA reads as TGCGCCAGCAGCGCCGGGACAGGGGGGTACACCGGGGAGCTGTTTTTT.